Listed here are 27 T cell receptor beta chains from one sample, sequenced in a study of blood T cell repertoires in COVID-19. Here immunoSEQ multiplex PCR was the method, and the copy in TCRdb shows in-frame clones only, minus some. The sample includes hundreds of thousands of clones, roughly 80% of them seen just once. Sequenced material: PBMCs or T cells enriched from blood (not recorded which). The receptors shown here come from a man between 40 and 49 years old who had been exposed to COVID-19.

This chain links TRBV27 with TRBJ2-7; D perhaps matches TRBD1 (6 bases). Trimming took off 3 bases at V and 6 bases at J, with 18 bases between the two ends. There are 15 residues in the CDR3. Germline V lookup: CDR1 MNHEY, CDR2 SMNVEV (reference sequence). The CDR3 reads CASSFWVGTKVEQYF. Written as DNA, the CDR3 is TGTGCCAGCAGTTTTTGGGTAGGGACAAAGGTCGAGCAGTACTTC.

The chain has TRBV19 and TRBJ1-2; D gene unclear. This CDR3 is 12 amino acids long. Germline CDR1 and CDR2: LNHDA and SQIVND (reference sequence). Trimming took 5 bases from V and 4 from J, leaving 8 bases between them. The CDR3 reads CASSDGSYGYTF. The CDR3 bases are TGTGCCAGTAGTGATGGTAGCTATGGCTACACCTTC. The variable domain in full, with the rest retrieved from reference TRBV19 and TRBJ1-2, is DGGITQSPKYLFRKEGQNVTLSCEQNLNHDAMYWYRQDPGQGLRLIYYSQIVNDFQKGDIAEGYSVSREKKESFPLTVTSAQKNPTAFYLCASSDGSYGYTFGSGTRLTVV.

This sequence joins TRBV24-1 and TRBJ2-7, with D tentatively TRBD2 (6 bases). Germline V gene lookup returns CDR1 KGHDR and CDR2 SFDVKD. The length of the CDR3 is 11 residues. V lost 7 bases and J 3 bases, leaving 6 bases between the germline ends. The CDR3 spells CATSGGYEQYF. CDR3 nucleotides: TGTGCCACCAGCGGGGGCTACGAGCAGTACTTC.

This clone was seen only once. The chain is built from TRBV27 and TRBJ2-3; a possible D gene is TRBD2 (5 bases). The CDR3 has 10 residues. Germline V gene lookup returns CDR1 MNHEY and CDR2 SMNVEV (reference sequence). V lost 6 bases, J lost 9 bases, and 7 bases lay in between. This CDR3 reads CASRGGTQYF. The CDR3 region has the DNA TGTGCCAGCAGGGGCGGGACGCAGTATTTT.

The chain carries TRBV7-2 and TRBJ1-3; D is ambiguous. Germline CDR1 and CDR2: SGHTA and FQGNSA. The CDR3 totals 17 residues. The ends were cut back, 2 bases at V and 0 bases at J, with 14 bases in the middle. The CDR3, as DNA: TGTGCCAGCAGCTTACTAGGCCTGACGATCTCTGGAAACACCATATATTTT. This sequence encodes CASSLLGLTISGNTIYF. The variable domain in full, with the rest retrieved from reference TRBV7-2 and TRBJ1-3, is GAGVSQSPSNKVTEKGKDVELRCDPISGHTALYWYRQSLGQGLEFLIYFQGNSAPDKSGLPSDRFSAERTGGSVSTLTIQRTQQEDSAVYLCASSLLGLTISGNTIYFGEGSWLTVV.

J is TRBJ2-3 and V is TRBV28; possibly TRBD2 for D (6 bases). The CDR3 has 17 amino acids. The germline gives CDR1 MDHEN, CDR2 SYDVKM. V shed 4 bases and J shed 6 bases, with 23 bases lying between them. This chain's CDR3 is CASSWGLPSEIEDTQYF. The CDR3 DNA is TGTGCCAGCAGTTGGGGACTTCCTTCCGAGATAGAGGATACGCAGTATTTT.

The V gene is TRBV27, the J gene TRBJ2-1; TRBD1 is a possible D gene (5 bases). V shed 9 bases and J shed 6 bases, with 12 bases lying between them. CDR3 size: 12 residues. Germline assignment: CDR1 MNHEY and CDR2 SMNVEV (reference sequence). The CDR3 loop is CASTGAGNEQFF. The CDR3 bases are TGTGCCAGTACAGGTGCTGGCAATGAGCAGTTCTTC.

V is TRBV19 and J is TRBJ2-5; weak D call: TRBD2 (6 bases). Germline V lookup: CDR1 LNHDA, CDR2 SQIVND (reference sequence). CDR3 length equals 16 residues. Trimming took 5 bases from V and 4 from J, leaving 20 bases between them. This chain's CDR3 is CASSLSGLIGRETQYF. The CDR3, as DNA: TGTGCCAGTAGTTTGTCGGGACTTATAGGGCGAGAGACCCAGTACTTC.

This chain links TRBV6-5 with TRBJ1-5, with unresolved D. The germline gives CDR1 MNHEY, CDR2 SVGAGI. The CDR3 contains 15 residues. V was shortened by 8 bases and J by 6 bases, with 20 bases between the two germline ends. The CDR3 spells CASAYPMGSGQPQHF. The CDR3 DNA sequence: TGTGCCAGCGCCTACCCGATGGGTTCGGGTCAGCCCCAGCATTTT.

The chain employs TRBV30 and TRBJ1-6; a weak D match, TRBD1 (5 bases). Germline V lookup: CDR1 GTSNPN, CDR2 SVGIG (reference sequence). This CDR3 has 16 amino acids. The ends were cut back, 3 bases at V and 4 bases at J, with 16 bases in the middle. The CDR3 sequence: CAWSFGGNLYNSPLHF. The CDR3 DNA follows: TGTGCCTGGAGCTTCGGGGGGAATCTGTATAATTCACCCCTCCACTTT.

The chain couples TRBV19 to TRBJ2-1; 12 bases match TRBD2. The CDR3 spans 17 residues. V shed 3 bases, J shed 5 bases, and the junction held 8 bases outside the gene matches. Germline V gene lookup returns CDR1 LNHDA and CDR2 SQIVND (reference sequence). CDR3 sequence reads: CASSMGLAGNADNEQFF. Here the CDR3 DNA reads TGTGCCAGTAGTATGGGACTAGCGGGCAACGCGGACAATGAGCAGTTCTTC.

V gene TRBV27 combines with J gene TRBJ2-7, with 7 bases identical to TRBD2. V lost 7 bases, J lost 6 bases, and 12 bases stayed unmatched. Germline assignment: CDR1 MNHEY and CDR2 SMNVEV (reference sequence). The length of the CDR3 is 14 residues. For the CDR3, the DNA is TGTGCCAGCACCCGGGACTACCGTTCGGCCGAGCAGTACTTC. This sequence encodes CASTRDYRSAEQYF.

The CDR3 loop reads CASSQVTGTSYEQYF. CDR3 DNA: TGTGCCAGCAGCCAAGTAACAGGGACCTCCTACGAGCAGTACTTC. The V gene is TRBV4-2, the J gene TRBJ2-7, with D perhaps TRBD1 (6 bases). There are 15 residues in the CDR3. In germline, CDR1 is LGHNA, CDR2 YNFKEQ. Trimming shortened V by 1 base and J by 0 bases, and 10 bases separated the two germline ends.

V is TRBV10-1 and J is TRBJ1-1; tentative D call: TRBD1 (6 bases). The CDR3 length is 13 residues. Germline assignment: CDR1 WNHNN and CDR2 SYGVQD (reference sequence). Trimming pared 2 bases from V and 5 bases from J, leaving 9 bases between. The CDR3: CASSEAGATEAFF. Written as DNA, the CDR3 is TGCGCCAGCAGTGAGGCAGGGGCAACTGAAGCTTTCTTT.

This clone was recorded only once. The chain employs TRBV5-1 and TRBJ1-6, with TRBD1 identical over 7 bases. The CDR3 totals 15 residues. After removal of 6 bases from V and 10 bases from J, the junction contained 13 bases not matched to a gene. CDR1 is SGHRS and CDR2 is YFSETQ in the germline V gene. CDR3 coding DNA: TGCGCCAGCAACAGGGGAGACAGGGTGGTCTCACCCCTCCACTTT. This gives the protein CASNRGDRVVSPLHF.

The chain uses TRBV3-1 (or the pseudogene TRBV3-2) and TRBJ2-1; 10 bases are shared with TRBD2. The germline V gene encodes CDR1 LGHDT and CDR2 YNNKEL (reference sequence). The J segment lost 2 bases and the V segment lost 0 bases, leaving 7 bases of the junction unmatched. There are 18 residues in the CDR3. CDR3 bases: TGTGCCAGCAGCCAAGAAAGAGCGGGGGGGAGACCCTACAATGAGCAGTTCTTC. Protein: CASSQERAGGRPYNEQFF.

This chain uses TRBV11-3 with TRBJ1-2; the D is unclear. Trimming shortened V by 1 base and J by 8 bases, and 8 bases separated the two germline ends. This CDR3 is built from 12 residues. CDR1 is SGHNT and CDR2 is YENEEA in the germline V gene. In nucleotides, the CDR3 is TGTGCCAGCAGCTTAGTTGGCGGGGGCTACACCTTC. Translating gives CASSLVGGGYTF.

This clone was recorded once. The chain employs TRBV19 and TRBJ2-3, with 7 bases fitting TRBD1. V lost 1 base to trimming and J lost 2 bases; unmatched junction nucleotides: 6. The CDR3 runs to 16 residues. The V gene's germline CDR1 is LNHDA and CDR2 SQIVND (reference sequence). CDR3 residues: CASSIGGTALTDTQYF. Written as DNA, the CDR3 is TGTGCCAGTAGTATAGGTGGGACAGCCCTCACAGATACGCAGTATTTT.

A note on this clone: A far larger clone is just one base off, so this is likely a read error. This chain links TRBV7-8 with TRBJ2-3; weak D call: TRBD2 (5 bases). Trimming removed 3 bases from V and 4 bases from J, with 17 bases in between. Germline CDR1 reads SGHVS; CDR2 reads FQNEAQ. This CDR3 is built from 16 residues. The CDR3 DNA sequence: TGTGCCAGCAGCTTCATCGCCCCCGGAGGTGCAGATACGCAGTATTTT. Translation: CASSFIAPGGADTQYF.

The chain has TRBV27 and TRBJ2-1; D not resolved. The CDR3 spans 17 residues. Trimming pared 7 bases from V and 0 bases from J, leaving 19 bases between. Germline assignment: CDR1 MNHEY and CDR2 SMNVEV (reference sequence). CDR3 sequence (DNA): TGTGCCAGCACCCCATCGTTGCGGCCTAGCTCCTACAATGAGCAGTTCTTC. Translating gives CASTPSLRPSSYNEQFF.

The CDR3 DNA is TGTGCCAGCAGCTTAGTTGAGGCGGGGGACAATGAGCAGTTCTTC. Its protein product is CASSLVEAGDNEQFF. V gene TRBV11-3 combines with J gene TRBJ2-1; 7 bases are a match to TRBD2. The V gene end was trimmed by 1 base and the J gene end by 5 bases; junction bases not matched to a gene: 5. The CDR3 covers 15 residues. Germline loops: CDR1 SGHNT, CDR2 YENEEA.

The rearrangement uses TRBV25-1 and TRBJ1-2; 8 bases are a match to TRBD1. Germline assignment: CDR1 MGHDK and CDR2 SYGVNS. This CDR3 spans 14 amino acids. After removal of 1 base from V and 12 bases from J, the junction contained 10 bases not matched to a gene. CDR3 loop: CASSEFEDRVADTF. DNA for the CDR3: TGTGCCAGCAGTGAATTCGAGGACAGGGTAGCAGACACCTTC.

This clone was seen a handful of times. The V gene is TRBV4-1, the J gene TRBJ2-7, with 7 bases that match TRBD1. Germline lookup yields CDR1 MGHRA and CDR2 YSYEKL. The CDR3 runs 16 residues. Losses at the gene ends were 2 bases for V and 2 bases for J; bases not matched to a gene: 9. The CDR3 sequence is CASSQNRGQPTYEQYF. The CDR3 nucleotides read TGCGCCAGCAGCCAAAATAGGGGACAGCCAACCTACGAGCAGTACTTC.

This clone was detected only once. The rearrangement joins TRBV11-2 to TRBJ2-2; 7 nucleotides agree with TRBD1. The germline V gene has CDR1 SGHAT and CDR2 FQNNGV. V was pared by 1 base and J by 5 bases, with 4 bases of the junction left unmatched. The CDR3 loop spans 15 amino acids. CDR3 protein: CASSLGDRPTGELFF. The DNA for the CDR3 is TGTGCCAGCAGCTTAGGGGACAGACCGACCGGGGAGCTGTTTTTT.

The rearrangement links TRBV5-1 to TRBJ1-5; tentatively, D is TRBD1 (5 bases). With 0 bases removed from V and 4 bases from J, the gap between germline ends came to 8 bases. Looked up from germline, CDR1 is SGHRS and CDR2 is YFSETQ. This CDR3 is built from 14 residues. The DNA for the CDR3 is TGCGCCAGCAGCTTGGAAGCAGGGAATCAGCCCCAGCATTTT. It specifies CASSLEAGNQPQHF.

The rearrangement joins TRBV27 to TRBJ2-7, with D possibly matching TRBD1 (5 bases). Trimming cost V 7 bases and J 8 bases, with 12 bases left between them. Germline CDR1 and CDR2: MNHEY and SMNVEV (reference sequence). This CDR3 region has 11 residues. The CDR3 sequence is CASNRGAQQYF. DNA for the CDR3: TGTGCCAGCAACCGTGGGGCGCAGCAGTACTTC.

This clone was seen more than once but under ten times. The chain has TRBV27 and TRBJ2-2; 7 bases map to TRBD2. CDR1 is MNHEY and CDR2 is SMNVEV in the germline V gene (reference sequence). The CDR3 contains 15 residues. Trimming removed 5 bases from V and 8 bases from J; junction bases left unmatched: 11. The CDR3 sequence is CASSAPGTIIGELFF. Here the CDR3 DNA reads TGTGCCAGCAGTGCTCCCGGGACTATCATTGGGGAGCTGTTTTTT.